The clone carrying this T cell receptor beta chain was counted a few times. The roughly 17-32 mg bulk tissue piece was not sorted before simultaneous RNA and DNA extraction. Five separate regions were sampled from each tumor. This CDR3 region has 11 residues. V shed 10 bases and J shed 7 bases, with 11 bases lying between them. Germline V gene sequence: CDR1 SNHLY, CDR2 FYNNEI. A primer matching the constant region was used to make TCR beta cDNA from 500 to 650 ng of total RNA. Employing slightly modified ARM-PCR, three nested multiplex PCR rounds were run, and these gave rise to the TCR beta libraries. In the first two PCR rounds, TRBV1-TRBV30 forward primers were paired with a C-beta reverse primer, and each round lasted approximately 9 cycles. TCRdb called the multiplex PCR reads again in MiXCR, with one record for every CDR3 protein. The data contain around 70,000 distinct CDR3 sequences, about 70% of them singletons.

This sample is part of a study of tumor-infiltrating lymphocytes in primary liver carcinoma. This sequence was found in a man in his forties with primary liver carcinoma and hepatitis B virus infection. The sequencing input was liver tumor tissue from sampling region 4. Described subset: tumor region T4, right-lateral pole. The chain couples TRBV2 to TRBJ2-1, with D perhaps being TRBD1 or TRBD2 (5 bases each). Here the CDR3 reads CANRGENEQFF. The CDR3 DNA is TGTGCCAACCGAGGGGAAAATGAGCAGTTCTTC.